Sequencing of this T cell receptor (beta chain) was carried out in a study of cytomegalovirus exposure and HLA in healthy donors. Produced via immunoSEQ multiplex PCR; TCRdb's table is partial and in-frame only. Counted here are fewer than 250,000 clones, 86% occurring once; the ten biggest clones make up approximately 1.5%. A remark on this clone: The antigen is unknown.

Study findings and constraints: The study recorded 160 or so TCR beta chains that were cytomegalovirus-associated.

The approximately 120-subject validation cohort, separate from the 666-subject first cohort, included the donors. Germline lookup yields CDR1 SGHRS and CDR2 YFSETQ. The CDR3 length is 18 residues. With 0 bases removed from V and 5 bases from J, the gap between germline ends came to 23 bases. The sequenced sample consisted of PBMCs. This TCR derives from a woman aged 18 to 35 in good health and CMV-seronegative. The V gene is TRBV5-1, the J gene TRBJ2-5; TRBD1 is a possible D gene (6 bases). The CDR3 sequence: CASSLVPGGGGEGETQYF. CDR3 nucleotide sequence: TGCGCCAGCAGCTTGGTTCCCGGAGGTGGGGGCGAGGGGGAGACCCAGTACTTC.